This T cell receptor beta chain was retrieved from a study of patients and donors after allogeneic stem cell transplantation. TCRdb processed the RT-PCR reads anew with MiXCR; each CDR3 protein has one entry. The sample holds around 170,000 distinct CDR3 sequences, about 24% seen once. The CDR3 has 16 amino acids. Germline V gene sequence: CDR1 LGHNA, CDR2 YNFKEQ. The V and J ends lost 0 bases and 7 bases respectively, with 13 bases between them. The specimen was blood, either unsorted or a sorted T cell fraction (not recorded which). The sequence was collected from a human donor who was either an allogeneic HSCT recipient or a stem cell or donor lymphocyte infusion donor (not recorded which). It is not recorded whose cells these are; they may come from a transplant donor. This rearrangement joins TRBV4-2 to TRBJ1-6, with no clear D. The CDR3 spells CASSQDRPVVNSPLHF. Here the CDR3 DNA reads TGTGCCAGCAGCCAAGATAGGCCAGTCGTAAATTCACCCCTCCACTTT.